This TCR beta chain was recorded in a study of graft-versus-host responses after intestinal transplantation. Whole-study context: Multivisceral, liver-intestinal, or isolated intestinal grafts went to recipients. The recipients all started with anti-thymocyte globulin induction and then took tacrolimus and steroids for about 3 years.

With 5 bases clipped from V and 4 bases from J, the junction kept 11 bases outside the gene matches. Germline CDR1 is SGHAT and CDR2 is FQNNGV. The CDR3 is 15 residues long. Study-wide results and limits: GvH clones detected in recipient marrow included some appearing first in ileum or blood. GvH clone levels peaked in circulation, and this peak was associated with early post-transplant HvG declines.

The method was immunoSEQ multiplex PCR; TCRdb's version includes in-frame clones alone and lacks a portion of them. The sample lists around 23,000 clones, roughly four fifths occurring once. Remarks on this clone: Its antigen is unknown.

Processed graft tissue released its intraepithelial and lamina propria lymphocytes. Source: ileum tissue, taken 12 days after intestinal transplant. The J gene is TRBJ2-7, the V gene TRBV11-2, with 7 bases matching TRBD2. The TCR originated in a human patient who received an intestinal transplant, so some T cells may come from the graft donor. The CDR3 reads CASSDRGLAVYEQYF. The CDR3 region has the DNA TGTGCCAGCAGCGATAGAGGGCTAGCGGTTTACGAGCAGTACTTC.